These T cell receptor beta chains were read from a single sample in a study of tumor and adjacent non-tumor tissue in lung cancer. TCRdb used MiXCR to reprocess the multiplex PCR reads, holding one entry per CDR3 protein. The data contain 100,000 to 150,000 distinct CDR3 sequences, 66% of them singletons. The sample consisted of lung tumor tissue. The receptor source for this set is a man aged 25 to 40 with non-small cell lung cancer. Both conserved end residues are part of each CDR3. D genes are given only for firm matches. Part of the rows lack a size; the others show once, few, many or a class for expanded clones.

clone_size,v_call,j_call,cdr3_length,d_call,cdr3_nt,cdr3_aa
few,TRBV29-1,TRBJ1-2,15,TRBD1,TGCAGCGTTTGGACAGGGGCAACCTTTAACTATAGCTACACCTTC,CSVWTGATFNYSYTF
NA,TRBV12-3/TRBV12-4,TRBJ2-7,16,NA,TGTGTCAGCAGTAGGCAAGGGGCCAGTCATCTCTCCGAGCAGTACTTC,CVSSRQGASHLSEQYF
NA,TRBV11-3,TRBJ1-1,14,NA,TGTGCCGGCAGCTCGGGGCCCCAACGGTCTGAAGCTTCCTTT,CAGSSGPQRSEASF
many,TRBV5-4,TRBJ2-7,13,NA,TGTGCCAGCAGAAAGAGTTCAGCCTACGAGCAGTACTTC,CASRKSSAYEQYF
NA,TRBV29-1,TRBJ2-7,13,NA,TGCAGCGTCCGTAGGGAACAGGGCTACAATCAGTACTTC,CSVRREQGYNQYF
NA,TRBV10-3,TRBJ2-7,15,NA,TGTGCCATCAGGGGATCGGGCGTGAAACATGACGAGCAGTACTTC,CAIRGSGVKHDEQYF
NA,TRBV5-5,TRBJ1-1,14,NA,TGTGCCAGCAGCACCAACCCAGGAAACACTGAAGCTTTCTTT,CASSTNPGNTEAFF
NA,TRBV2,TRBJ2-1,15,NA,TGTGCCAGCAGTGAATCGGGTAGCTGGGGTTGGACCCAGTTCTTC,CASSESGSWGWTQFF
NA,TRBV20-1,TRBJ2-3,16,NA,TGCAGTGCTAGATATGAGCAGCAGGACCCACTTGGTACGCAGTATTTT,CSARYEQQDPLGTQYF
NA,TRBV20-1,TRBJ2-7,13,TRBD1,TGCATTGCCACCGGGACAGCCTTCTACGAGCAGTACTTC,CIATGTAFYEQYF
many,TRBV6-6,TRBJ1-2,13,TRBD1,TGTGCCAGCAGTTACCCGGACAGGGGTGGCTACACCTTC,CASSYPDRGGYTF
few,TRBV10-3,TRBJ2-5,15,TRBD1,TGTGTCATCAGTGAGTCGAGGACAGGGGAAGGGACCCAGTACTTC,CVISESRTGEGTQYF